These 25 T cell receptor beta chains share one sample of origin, sequenced in a study of human T cells and chemical hapten exposure. TCRdb used MiXCR to reprocess the RACE reads, holding one entry per CDR3 protein. The table lists under 300,000 distinct CDR3 sequences, approximately 8.6% of them singletons, with 2% to 2.5% in the top ten. This sample's time point: pre-sensitization, week 0. Regarding treatment: therapeutic diphenylcyclopropenone sensitization with weekly scalp DPC. The input for sequencing was whole blood, taken in connection with sensitization to the hapten diphenylcyclopropenone (DPC). Source of these receptors: a woman in her thirties or forties with alopecia areata. Some clones in this sample may be carry-over from other donors' samples.

This clonotype was detected only a few times. V usage is TRBV7-2 and J usage is TRBJ2-3; D is undetermined. Trimming shortened V by 3 bases and J by 2 bases, and 6 bases separated the two germline ends. There are 13 residues in the CDR3. Looked up from germline, CDR1 is SGHTA and CDR2 is FQGNSA. CDR3 DNA sequence: TGTGCCAGCAGCTTGGCCTACACAGATACGCAGTATTTT. It translates to CASSLAYTDTQYF.

This clonotype has a handful of counts. DNA for the CDR3: TGTGCCAGCAGCCATGACATGAGTAGAGGCTACACCTTC. This gives the protein CASSHDMSRGYTF. The chain joins TRBV7-2 to TRBJ1-2, with D unresolved. The CDR3 length is 13 residues. With 5 bases removed from V and 8 bases from J, the gap between germline ends came to 15 bases. The germline CDR1 and CDR2 sequences are SGHTA and FQGNSA.

This clonotype was detected a few times. Here the CDR3 DNA reads TGCAGTGCTAGAGATTTAGCGGGGCTTGGCACAGATACGCAGTATTTT. Its translation: CSARDLAGLGTDTQYF. V gene TRBV20-1 combines with J gene TRBJ2-3; 8 bases line up with TRBD2. Trimming at V came to 0 bases and at J to 1 base, leaving 6 bases not matched to a gene. Germline V gene lookup returns CDR1 DFQATT and CDR2 SNEGSKA (reference sequence). The CDR3 has 16 residues.

The rearrangement links TRBV28 to TRBJ2-1, with 9 positions matching TRBD2. The germline CDR1 and CDR2 sequences are MDHEN and SYDVKM. V gave up 6 bases and J gave up 7 bases; unmatched junction bases: 7. The CDR3 is 14 amino acids. The CDR3: CASRGLAGRNEQFF. Written as DNA, the CDR3 is TGTGCCAGCAGGGGGCTAGCGGGACGAAATGAGCAGTTCTTC.

The chain couples TRBV28 to TRBJ2-7; D is uncertain. V was cut by 5 bases and J by 2 bases, with 13 bases left in between. There are 14 residues in the CDR3. Germline V gives CDR1 MDHEN, CDR2 SYDVKM. CDR3 in amino acids: CASSLTSTTYEQYF. The CDR3 DNA is TGTGCCAGCAGTCTTACCTCGACCACCTACGAGCAGTACTTC.

The CDR3: CASSLVPESYEQYF. In DNA form, the CDR3 reads TGCGCCAGCAGCTTGGTGCCAGAGTCCTACGAGCAGTACTTC. The chain is built from TRBV5-1 and TRBJ2-7, with unresolved D. The CDR3 extends over 14 amino acids. CDR1 SGHRS and CDR2 YFSETQ come from the germline V gene. V lost 0 bases and J 1 base, leaving 8 bases between the germline ends.

Here the CDR3 reads CASSQVTGGTDTQYF. Written as DNA, the CDR3 is TGCGCCAGCAGCCAAGTGACAGGGGGGACAGATACGCAGTATTTT. This chain links TRBV4-3 with TRBJ2-3; 9 nucleotides align to TRBD1. V lost 1 base, J lost 3 bases, and 2 bases stayed unmatched. The CDR3 has 15 amino acids. CDR1 and CDR2 (germline): LGHNA, YSLEER.

This clonotype turned up a few times. The rearrangement uses TRBV5-1 and TRBJ2-5; 10 positions match TRBD2. The CDR3 spans 16 residues. The V gene's germline CDR1 is SGHRS and CDR2 YFSETQ. V gave up 4 bases and J gave up 1 base; unmatched junction bases: 7. The CDR3 spells CASSAGLAAVQETQYF. The CDR3 DNA reads TGCGCCAGCAGCGCCGGACTAGCGGCCGTCCAAGAGACCCAGTACTTC.

This clonotype was counted ten times or more. The rearrangement joins TRBV28 to TRBJ2-1; D remains unclear. Germline V lookup: CDR1 MDHEN, CDR2 SYDVKM. Trimming removed 10 bases from V and 0 bases from J, with 10 bases in between. The CDR3 contains 13 residues. In DNA, the CDR3 is TGTGCCATCAATGGCCGCTCCTACAATGAGCAGTTCTTC. Protein product: CAINGRSYNEQFF.

This clonotype was detected a few times. The V and J genes are TRBV5-1 and TRBJ2-5; no reliable D call. From germline, CDR1 is SGHRS and CDR2 YFSETQ. CDR3 length: 15 amino acids. With 4 bases removed from V and 2 bases from J, the gap between germline ends came to 15 bases. In nucleotides, the CDR3 is TGCGCCAGCAGCCTCACCCCGACATCGCAAGAGACCCAGTACTTC. Translating it yields CASSLTPTSQETQYF.

The gene calls are TRBV16 and TRBJ2-1; D not certain. The CDR3 consists of 13 residues. Trimming removed 0 bases at V and 12 bases at J, with 12 bases between. Germline V lookup: CDR1 KGHSY, CDR2 FQNENV. CDR3: CASSQSQMGTQFF. DNA of the CDR3: TGTGCCAGCAGCCAATCCCAAATGGGAACGCAGTTCTTC.

This clonotype appeared once. With a much larger clone just one base away, this may be a read error. The gene calls are TRBV20-1 and TRBJ2-7; 8 nucleotides align to TRBD1. Germline V CDR1 and CDR2: DFQATT, SNEGSKA (reference sequence). CDR3 length equals 15 residues. The CDR3 reads CSARRQGLSSYGQYF. The CDR3 DNA follows: TGCAGTGCCCGAAGACAGGGGCTAAGCTCCTACGGGCAGTACTTC.

Only a few counts were recorded for this clonotype. The rearrangement joins TRBV20-1 to TRBJ2-3; unclear D gene. Germline CDR1 is DFQATT and CDR2 is SNEGSKA (reference sequence). The CDR3 has 13 residues. Deletions cut 6 bases from V and 2 bases from J, with 12 bases between. CDR3: CSAAPRNTDTQYF. CDR3 DNA sequence: TGCAGTGCGGCCCCACGGAACACAGATACGCAGTATTTT.

Many counts were recorded for this clonotype. This rearrangement joins TRBV12-3 or TRBV12-4 to TRBJ2-5; D not resolved. The CDR3 covers 15 residues. V shed 2 bases and J shed 4 bases, with 14 bases lying between them. The CDR3 loop is CASSLWAGSRETQYF. The CDR3 nucleotides are TGTGCCAGCAGTTTATGGGCCGGGTCCCGAGAGACCCAGTACTTC.

This clonotype was counted a few times. This chain links TRBV29-1 with TRBJ2-7; 7 bases map to TRBD2. Germline CDR1 and CDR2: SQVTM and ANQGSEA. V dropped 5 bases and J dropped 6; count of bases not matched to a gene: 1. This CDR3 has 10 residues. This CDR3 reads CSVRLAEQYF. The CDR3 DNA follows: TGCAGCGTTCGACTAGCCGAGCAGTACTTC.

V usage is TRBV6-2 or TRBV6-3 and J usage is TRBJ2-2; TRBD2 is a possible D gene (5 bases). The CDR3 runs 15 residues. Germline CDR1 reads MNHEY; CDR2 reads SVGEGT. V was clipped by 3 bases and J by 3 bases, with 11 bases between them. The DNA of the CDR3 is TGTGCCAGCAGTTATGGCCTAGCAGACACCGGGGAGCTGTTTTTT. This encodes CASSYGLADTGELFF.

In its sample, this clonotype was seen many times. This chain joins TRBV29-1 and TRBJ2-1, with D uncertain. CDR3 length: 14 residues. Per germline, CDR1 SQVTM and CDR2 ANQGSEA. V was pared by 5 bases and J by 15 bases, with 26 bases between. The CDR3 region is CSVLKRSPPSSGFF. The CDR3 bases are TGCAGCGTTTTAAAGCGTTCCCCTCCTAGTTCAGGGTTCTTC.

The rearrangement joins TRBV5-1 to TRBJ2-7, with D possibly TRBD2 on 5 matching bases. The CDR3 runs 12 residues. Germline loops: CDR1 SGHRS, CDR2 YFSETQ. Trimming took off 4 bases at V and 6 bases at J, with 11 bases between the two ends. The CDR3 region is CASSPDEGEQYF. The CDR3 DNA sequence: TGCGCCAGCAGCCCGGATGAGGGCGAGCAGTACTTC. The full variable domain, completed using reference TRBV5-1 and TRBJ2-7, is KAGVTQTPRYLIKTRGQQVTLSCSPISGHRSVSWYQQTPGQGLQFLFEYFSETQRNKGNFPGRFSGRQFSNSRSEMNVSTLELGDSALYLCASSPDEGEQYFGPGTRLTVT.

This clonotype has more than one count but fewer than ten. The chain has TRBV3-1 and TRBJ2-4, with TRBD2 as a possible D gene (6 bases). V was pared by 0 bases and J by 8 bases, with 8 bases between. The germline V gene encodes CDR1 LGHDT and CDR2 YNNKEL (reference sequence). The length of the CDR3 is 13 residues. As DNA, the CDR3 is TGTGCCAGCAGCCAAGAGGGAGGAGACATTCAGTACTTC. Amino acid sequence: CASSQEGGDIQYF.

This rearrangement joins TRBV5-1 to TRBJ1-4; 8 bases are shared with TRBD1. The germline gives CDR1 SGHRS, CDR2 YFSETQ. The J segment lost 4 bases and the V segment lost 4 bases, leaving 9 bases of the junction unmatched. The CDR3 covers 16 residues. Here the CDR3 reads CASSPGQVGRNEKLFF. In DNA, the CDR3 is TGCGCCAGCAGCCCGGGACAGGTGGGCCGTAATGAAAAACTGTTTTTT. The full variable domain, rest sourced from reference TRBV5-1 and TRBJ1-4, is KAGVTQTPRYLIKTRGQQVTLSCSPISGHRSVSWYQQTPGQGLQFLFEYFSETQRNKGNFPGRFSGRQFSNSRSEMNVSTLELGDSALYLCASSPGQVGRNEKLFFGSGTQLSVL.

This clonotype was seen repeatedly, ten times or more. The gene calls are TRBV5-1 and TRBJ1-1; the match to TRBD1 covers 8 bases. CDR1 and CDR2 (germline): SGHRS, YFSETQ. The junction had 3 bases not matched to a gene; V was cut back by 0 bases and J by 5 bases. The CDR3 is 14 residues long. The CDR3 reads CASSLGQGITEAFF. The CDR3, as DNA: TGCGCCAGCAGCTTGGGACAGGGGATTACTGAAGCTTTCTTT. The full variable domain, completed using reference TRBV5-1 and TRBJ1-1, is KAGVTQTPRYLIKTRGQQVTLSCSPISGHRSVSWYQQTPGQGLQFLFEYFSETQRNKGNFPGRFSGRQFSNSRSEMNVSTLELGDSALYLCASSLGQGITEAFFGQGTRLTVV.

The V gene is TRBV18, the J gene TRBJ2-5; tentative D call: TRBD2 (6 bases). V lost 5 bases and J 2 bases, leaving 9 bases between the germline ends. Germline V lookup: CDR1 KGHSH, CDR2 LQKENI. The CDR3 loop spans 13 amino acids. This CDR3 reads CASSATRQETQYF. The CDR3 DNA sequence: TGTGCCAGCTCAGCGACTAGGCAAGAGACCCAGTACTTC.

This clonotype was seen many times. The chain uses TRBV6-2 or TRBV6-3 and TRBJ2-2; possibly TRBD1 for D (6 bases). The CDR3 covers 15 residues. Trimming pared 7 bases from V and 3 bases from J, leaving 15 bases between. Germline loops: CDR1 MNHEY, CDR2 SVGEGT. CDR3 protein: CASTHPGHHTGELFF. DNA for the CDR3: TGTGCCAGCACTCACCCGGGACACCACACCGGGGAGCTGTTTTTT.

In its sample, this clonotype was seen a few times. The chain couples TRBV6-2 or TRBV6-3 to TRBJ2-1; 7 bases align to TRBD1. V shed 5 bases, J shed 4 bases, and the junction held 8 bases outside the gene matches. Germline-derived CDR1 and CDR2 are MNHEY and SVGEGT. There are 15 residues in the CDR3. As DNA, the CDR3 is TGTGCCAGCAGTCCCTTGGACAGGAGATACAATGAGCAGTTCTTC. Protein product: CASSPLDRRYNEQFF.

This clonotype occurred many times. This sequence joins TRBV29-1 and TRBJ2-1; 7 nucleotides line up with TRBD1. The J segment lost 14 bases and the V segment lost 0 bases, leaving 4 bases of the junction unmatched. Germline V CDR1 and CDR2: SQVTM, ANQGSEA. There are 11 residues in the CDR3. Here the CDR3 DNA reads TGCAGCGTTGAAGAAGGGGGCGTTGAGTTCTTC. It codes for CSVEEGGVEFF.